The 10 T cell receptor beta chains presented below share a single source sample, sequenced in a study of STAT5B mutations in CD4+ large granular lymphocyte leukemia. Clones were read by immunoSEQ multiplex PCR, and TCRdb kept only the in-frame ones, dropping some. Among 30,000 to 40,000 clones listed, 69% were seen once. Sequences were obtained from CD4+ T cells from blood buffy coats. Receptor source: a human donor in good health.

In this sample, this clone turned up once. V and J are TRBV4-1 and TRBJ2-4; 8 nucleotides agree with TRBD2. CDR3 length: 15 amino acids. CDR1 MGHRA and CDR2 YSYEKL come from the germline V gene. V was clipped by 4 bases and J by 5 bases; unmatched bases: 7. The CDR3 DNA reads as TGCGCCAGCAGCCGCACCGGGACTAGGGAAAACATTCAGTACTTC. Translation: CASSRTGTRENIQYF.

The chain employs TRBV19 and TRBJ2-3, with D perhaps being TRBD1 or TRBD2 (5 bases each). CDR3 length equals 13 residues. V was clipped by 3 bases and J by 4 bases, with 8 bases between them. CDR1 and CDR2 from the germline V gene are LNHDA and SQIVND (reference sequence). The CDR3 sequence is CASSIMGADTQYF. The CDR3 DNA is TGTGCCAGTAGTATTATGGGGGCAGATACGCAGTATTTT.

The chain recombines TRBV19 with TRBJ1-6; possibly TRBD1 for D (5 bases). V dropped 10 bases and J dropped 8 bases, with 21 bases sitting between them. Germline V gene lookup returns CDR1 LNHDA and CDR2 SQIVND (reference sequence). The CDR3 is 15 amino acids. CDR3 in amino acids: CATQSVGGIDSPLHF. CDR3 bases: TGTGCCACCCAGTCGGTGGGGGGAATAGATTCACCCCTCCACTTT.

The chain links TRBV19 to TRBJ1-4; 9 bases align to TRBD1. V shed 5 bases and J 8 bases; nucleotides not matched to a gene: 3. Germline loops: CDR1 LNHDA, CDR2 SQIVND (reference sequence). CDR3 length equals 13 residues. The CDR3 bases are TGTGCCAGTAGTTACAGGGGGCAAGAAAAACTGTTTTTT. It is translated as CASSYRGQEKLFF.

The chain uses TRBV4-1 and TRBJ2-4; 10 nucleotides agree with TRBD1. J was trimmed by 9 bases and V by 1 base; bases with no gene match: 6. The CDR3 extends over 15 amino acids. Germline lookup yields CDR1 MGHRA and CDR2 YSYEKL. Here the CDR3 reads CASSQVGDRGVIQYF. The CDR3 region has the DNA TGCGCCAGCAGCCAAGTGGGGGACAGGGGCGTCATTCAGTACTTC.

The rearrangement uses TRBV4-2 and TRBJ2-3; possibly TRBD1 or TRBD2 for D (5 bases each). CDR1 is LGHNA and CDR2 is YNFKEQ in the germline V gene. This CDR3 comprises 20 residues. Trimming cost V 4 bases and J 6 bases, with 32 bases left between them. CDR3 region: CASSLPSGARGGGVADTQYF. The CDR3 DNA sequence: TGTGCCAGCAGCCTCCCTTCTGGGGCTCGAGGAGGTGGAGTGGCCGATACGCAGTATTTT.

The rearrangement joins TRBV19 to TRBJ1-5, with 7 bases fitting TRBD1. Germline V CDR1 and CDR2: LNHDA, SQIVND (reference sequence). Trimming at V came to 2 bases and at J to 6 bases, leaving 10 bases not matched to a gene. The CDR3 totals 16 residues. The chain's CDR3 is CASSITTGRSSQPQHF. The CDR3 region has the DNA TGTGCCAGTAGTATAACGACAGGGCGATCGTCTCAGCCCCAGCATTTT. The whole variable domain, filled in from reference TRBV19 and TRBJ1-5, reads DGGITQSPKYLFRKEGQNVTLSCEQNLNHDAMYWYRQDPGQGLRLIYYSQIVNDFQKGDIAEGYSVSREKKESFPLTVTSAQKNPTAFYLCASSITTGRSSQPQHFGDGTRLSIL.

There are a few counts of this clone. V and J are TRBV2 and TRBJ1-1; TRBD1 agrees at 9 bases. V shed 5 bases, J shed 4 bases, and the junction held 8 bases outside the gene matches. CDR3 length equals 15 residues. Germline V CDR1 and CDR2: SNHLY, FYNNEI. The CDR3 here is CASSQRGQGFTEAFF. DNA for the CDR3: TGTGCCAGCAGTCAAAGAGGACAGGGGTTCACTGAAGCTTTCTTT.

V gene TRBV7-8 combines with J gene TRBJ1-1, with D hard to call. The germline V and J ends were trimmed by 2 bases and 4 bases, with 14 bases remaining between them. Germline V lookup: CDR1 SGHVS, CDR2 FQNEAQ. The length of the CDR3 is 15 residues. For the CDR3, the DNA is TGTGCCAGCAGCTTACAAGGGATACCCGTCACTGAAGCTTTCTTT. Translating it yields CASSLQGIPVTEAFF.

This rearrangement joins TRBV7-2 to TRBJ1-5; D not resolved. This CDR3 comprises 13 residues. CDR1 is SGHTA, CDR2 FQGNSA, per germline. Trimming stripped 1 base from V and 6 bases from J, with 7 bases between. DNA for the CDR3: TGTGCCAGCAGCTTAGACGGAGGTCAGCCCCAGCATTTT. Translated: CASSLDGGQPQHF.